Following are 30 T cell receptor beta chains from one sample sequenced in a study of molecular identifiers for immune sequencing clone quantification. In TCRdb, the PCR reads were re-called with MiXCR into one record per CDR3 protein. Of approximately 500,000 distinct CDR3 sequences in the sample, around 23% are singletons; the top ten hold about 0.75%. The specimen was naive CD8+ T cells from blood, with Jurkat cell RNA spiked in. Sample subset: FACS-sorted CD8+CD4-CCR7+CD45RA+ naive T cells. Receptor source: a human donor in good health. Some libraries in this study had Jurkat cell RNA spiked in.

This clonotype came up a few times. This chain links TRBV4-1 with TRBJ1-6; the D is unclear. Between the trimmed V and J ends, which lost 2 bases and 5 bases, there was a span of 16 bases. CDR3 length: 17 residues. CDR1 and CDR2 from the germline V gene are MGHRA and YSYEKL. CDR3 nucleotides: TGCGCCAGCAGCCAAACCCTCCCGGTAGGGAATAATTCACCCCTCCACTTT. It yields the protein CASSQTLPVGNNSPLHF.

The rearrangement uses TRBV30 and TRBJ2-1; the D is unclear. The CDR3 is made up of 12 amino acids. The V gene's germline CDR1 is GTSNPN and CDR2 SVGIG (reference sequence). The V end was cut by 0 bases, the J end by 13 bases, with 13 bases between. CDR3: CAWSVSRFAQFF. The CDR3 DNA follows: TGTGCCTGGAGTGTATCCCGTTTTGCTCAGTTCTTC. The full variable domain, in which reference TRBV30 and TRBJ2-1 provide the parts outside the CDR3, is SQTIHQWPATLVQPVGSPLSLECTVEGTSNPNLYWYRQAAGRGLQLLFYSVGIGQISSEVPQNLSASRPQDRQFILSSKKLLLSDSGFYLCAWSVSRFAQFFGPGTRLTVL.

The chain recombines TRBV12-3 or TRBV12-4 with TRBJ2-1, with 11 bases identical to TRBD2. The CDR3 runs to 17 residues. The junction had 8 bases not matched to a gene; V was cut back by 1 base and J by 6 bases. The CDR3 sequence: CASSLGSGRASCNEQFF. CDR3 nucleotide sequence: TGTGCCAGCAGTTTAGGTAGCGGGAGGGCCTCGTGCAATGAGCAGTTCTTC.

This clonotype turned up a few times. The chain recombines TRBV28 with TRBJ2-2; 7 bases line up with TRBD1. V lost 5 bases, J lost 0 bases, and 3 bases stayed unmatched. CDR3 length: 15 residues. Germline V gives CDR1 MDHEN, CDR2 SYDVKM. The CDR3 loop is CASSLTGPNTGELFF. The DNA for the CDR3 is TGTGCCAGCAGTCTGACAGGGCCGAACACCGGGGAGCTGTTTTTT.

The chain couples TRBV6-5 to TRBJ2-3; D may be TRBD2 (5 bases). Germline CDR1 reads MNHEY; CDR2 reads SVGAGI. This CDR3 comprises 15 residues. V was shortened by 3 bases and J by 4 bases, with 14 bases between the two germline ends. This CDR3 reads CASSYEEDGADTQYF. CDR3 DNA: TGTGCCAGCAGTTATGAGGAAGACGGGGCAGATACGCAGTATTTT.

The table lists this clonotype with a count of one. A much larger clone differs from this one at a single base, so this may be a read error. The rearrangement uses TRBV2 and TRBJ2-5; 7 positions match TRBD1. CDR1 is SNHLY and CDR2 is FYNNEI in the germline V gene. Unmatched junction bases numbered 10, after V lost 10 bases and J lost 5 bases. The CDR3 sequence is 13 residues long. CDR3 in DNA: TGTGCCACTACGGACAGGTGGCAGGAGACCCAGTACTTC. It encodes CATTDRWQETQYF.

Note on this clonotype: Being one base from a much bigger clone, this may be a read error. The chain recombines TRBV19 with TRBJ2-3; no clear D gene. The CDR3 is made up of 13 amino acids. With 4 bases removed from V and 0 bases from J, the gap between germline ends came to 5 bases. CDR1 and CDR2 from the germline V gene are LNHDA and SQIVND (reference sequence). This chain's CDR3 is CASSTPSTDTQYF. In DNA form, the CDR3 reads TGTGCCAGTAGTACCCCCAGCACAGATACGCAGTATTTT.

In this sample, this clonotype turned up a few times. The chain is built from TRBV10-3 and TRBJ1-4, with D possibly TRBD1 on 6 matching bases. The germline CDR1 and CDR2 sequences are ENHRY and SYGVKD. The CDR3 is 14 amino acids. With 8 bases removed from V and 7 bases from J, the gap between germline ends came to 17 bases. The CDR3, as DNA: TGTGCCATCTCCCGAGAAGGGGGTAGTGAAAAACTGTTTTTT. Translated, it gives CAISREGGSEKLFF.

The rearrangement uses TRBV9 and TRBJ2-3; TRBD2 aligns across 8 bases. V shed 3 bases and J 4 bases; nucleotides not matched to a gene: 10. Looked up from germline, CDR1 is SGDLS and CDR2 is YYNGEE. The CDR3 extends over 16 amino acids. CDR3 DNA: TGTGCCAGCAGCGCAGTGTCTAGCGGGCGCCCAGATACGCAGTATTTT. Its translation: CASSAVSSGRPDTQYF.

In DNA, the CDR3 is TGTGCCAGTAGAGCCGCGGGCGAGCAGTACTTC. Its translation: CASRAAGEQYF. This chain uses TRBV19 with TRBJ2-7, with a possible D match to TRBD2 (5 bases). The CDR3 has 11 amino acids. Germline V gene sequence: CDR1 LNHDA, CDR2 SQIVND (reference sequence). V was clipped by 6 bases and J by 6 bases, with 9 bases between them. Full variable domain (remainder filled in from reference TRBV19 and TRBJ2-7): DGGITQSPKYLFRKEGQNVTLSCEQNLNHDAMYWYRQDPGQGLRLIYYSQIVNDFQKGDIAEGYSVSREKKESFPLTVTSAQKNPTAFYLCASRAAGEQYFGPGTRLTVT.

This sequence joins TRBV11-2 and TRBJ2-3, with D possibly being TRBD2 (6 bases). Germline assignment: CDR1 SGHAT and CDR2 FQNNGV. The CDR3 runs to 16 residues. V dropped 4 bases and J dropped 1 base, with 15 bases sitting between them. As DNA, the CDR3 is TGTGCCAGCAGCTCTGGCGGCTGGGGGGGCACAGATACGCAGTATTTT. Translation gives CASSSGGWGGTDTQYF.

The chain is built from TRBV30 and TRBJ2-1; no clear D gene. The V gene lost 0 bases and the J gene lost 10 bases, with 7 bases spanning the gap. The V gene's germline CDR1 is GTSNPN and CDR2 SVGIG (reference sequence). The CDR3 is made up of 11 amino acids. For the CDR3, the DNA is TGTGCCTGGAGTGTAAGTGGGGAGCAGTTCTTC. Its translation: CAWSVSGEQFF.

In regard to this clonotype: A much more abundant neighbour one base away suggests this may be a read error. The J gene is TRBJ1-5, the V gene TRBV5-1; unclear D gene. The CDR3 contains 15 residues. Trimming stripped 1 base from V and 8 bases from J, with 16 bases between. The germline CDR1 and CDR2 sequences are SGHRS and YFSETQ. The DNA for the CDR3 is TGCGCCAGCAGCTTGATGTGGTACTTTTTCGAGCCCCAGCATTTT. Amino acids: CASSLMWYFFEPQHF.

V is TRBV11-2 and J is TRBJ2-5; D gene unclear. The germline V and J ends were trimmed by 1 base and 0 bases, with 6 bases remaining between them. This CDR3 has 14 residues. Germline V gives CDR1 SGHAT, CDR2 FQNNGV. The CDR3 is CASSLAEYQETQYF. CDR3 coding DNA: TGTGCCAGCAGCTTAGCAGAATACCAAGAGACCCAGTACTTC.

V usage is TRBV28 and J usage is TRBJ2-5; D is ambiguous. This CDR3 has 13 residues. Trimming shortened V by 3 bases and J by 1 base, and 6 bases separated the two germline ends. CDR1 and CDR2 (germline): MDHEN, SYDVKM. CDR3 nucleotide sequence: TGTGCCAGCAGTTTCAGGACCCAAGAGACCCAGTACTTC. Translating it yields CASSFRTQETQYF.

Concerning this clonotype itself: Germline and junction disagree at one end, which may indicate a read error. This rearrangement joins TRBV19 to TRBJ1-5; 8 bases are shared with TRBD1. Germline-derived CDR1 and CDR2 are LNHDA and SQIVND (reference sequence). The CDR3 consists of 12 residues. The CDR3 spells CVSAGGAQPQHF. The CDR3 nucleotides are TGTGTCAGTGCAGGGGGCGCTCAGCCCCAGCATTTT.

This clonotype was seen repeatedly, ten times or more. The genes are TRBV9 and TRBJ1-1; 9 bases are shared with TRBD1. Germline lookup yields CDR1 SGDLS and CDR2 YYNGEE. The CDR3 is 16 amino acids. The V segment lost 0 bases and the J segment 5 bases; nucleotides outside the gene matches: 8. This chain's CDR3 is CASSVGGQGIGTEAFF. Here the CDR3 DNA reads TGTGCCAGCAGCGTAGGGGGACAGGGTATAGGGACTGAAGCTTTCTTT.

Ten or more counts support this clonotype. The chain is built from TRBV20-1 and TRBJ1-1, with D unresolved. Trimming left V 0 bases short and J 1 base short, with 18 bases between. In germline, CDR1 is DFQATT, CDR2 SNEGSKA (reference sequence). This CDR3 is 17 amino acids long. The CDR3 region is CSARDPEGTTTNTEAFF. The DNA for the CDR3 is TGCAGTGCTAGAGATCCTGAGGGCACCACAACGAACACTGAAGCTTTCTTT.

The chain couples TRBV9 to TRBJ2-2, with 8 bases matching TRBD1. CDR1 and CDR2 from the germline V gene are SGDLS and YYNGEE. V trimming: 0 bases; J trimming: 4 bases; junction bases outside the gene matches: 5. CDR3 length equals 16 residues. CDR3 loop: CASSVEDRGSTGELFF. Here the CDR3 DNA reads TGTGCCAGCAGCGTAGAAGACAGGGGTTCCACCGGGGAGCTGTTTTTT.

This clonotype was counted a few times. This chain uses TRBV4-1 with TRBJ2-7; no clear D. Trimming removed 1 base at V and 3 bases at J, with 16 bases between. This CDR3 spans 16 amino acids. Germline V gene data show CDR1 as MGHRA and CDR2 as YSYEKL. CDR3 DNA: TGCGCCAGCAGCCAAGTCCTCACAGACACCAACTACGAGCAGTACTTC. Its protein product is CASSQVLTDTNYEQYF.

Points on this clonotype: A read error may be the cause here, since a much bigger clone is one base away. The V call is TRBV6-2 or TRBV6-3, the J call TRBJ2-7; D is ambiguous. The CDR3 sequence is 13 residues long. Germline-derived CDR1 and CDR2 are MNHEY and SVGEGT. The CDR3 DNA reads TGTGCCGGCAGTTACCCAAAATGGGACGAGCAGTACTTC. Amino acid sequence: CAGSYPKWDEQYF.

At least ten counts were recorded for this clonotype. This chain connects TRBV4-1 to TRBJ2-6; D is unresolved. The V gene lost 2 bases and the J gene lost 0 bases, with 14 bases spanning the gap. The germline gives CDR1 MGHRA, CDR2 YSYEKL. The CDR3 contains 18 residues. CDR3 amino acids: CASSQKDQRSSGANVLTF. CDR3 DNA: TGCGCCAGCAGCCAAAAGGACCAAAGGAGCTCTGGGGCCAACGTCCTGACTTTC.

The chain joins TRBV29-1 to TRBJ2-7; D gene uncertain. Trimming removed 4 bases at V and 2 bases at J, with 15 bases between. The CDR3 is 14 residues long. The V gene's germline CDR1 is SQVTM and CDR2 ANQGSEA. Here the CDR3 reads CSVVAPNSPYEQYF. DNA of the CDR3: TGCAGCGTTGTGGCCCCGAACAGCCCCTACGAGCAGTACTTC.

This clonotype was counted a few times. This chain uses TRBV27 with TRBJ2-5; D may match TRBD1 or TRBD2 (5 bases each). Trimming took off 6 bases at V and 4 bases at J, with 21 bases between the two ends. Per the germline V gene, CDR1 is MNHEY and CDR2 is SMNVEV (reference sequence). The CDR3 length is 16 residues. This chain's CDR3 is CASSPRPVMGVETQYF. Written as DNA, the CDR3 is TGTGCCAGCAGCCCCCGCCCGGTGATGGGGGTAGAGACCCAGTACTTC.

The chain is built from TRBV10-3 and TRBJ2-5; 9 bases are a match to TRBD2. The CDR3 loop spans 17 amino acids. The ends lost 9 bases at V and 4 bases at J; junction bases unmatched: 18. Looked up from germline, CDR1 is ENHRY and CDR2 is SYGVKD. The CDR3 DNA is TGTGCCATTGCAAACCTGAACGGGACTAGCTCCGGAGAGACCCAGTACTTC. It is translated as CAIANLNGTSSGETQYF.

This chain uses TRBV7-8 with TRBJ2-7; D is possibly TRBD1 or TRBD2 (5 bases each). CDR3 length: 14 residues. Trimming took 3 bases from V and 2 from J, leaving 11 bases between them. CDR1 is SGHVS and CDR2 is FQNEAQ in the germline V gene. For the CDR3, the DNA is TGTGCCAGCAGCTTCGAGGGGATGGCCTACGAGCAGTACTTC. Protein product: CASSFEGMAYEQYF.

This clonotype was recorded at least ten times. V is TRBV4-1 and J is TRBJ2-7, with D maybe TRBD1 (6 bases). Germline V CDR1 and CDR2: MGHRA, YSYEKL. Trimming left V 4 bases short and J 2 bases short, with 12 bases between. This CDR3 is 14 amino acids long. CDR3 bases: TGCGCCAGCAGCCCAGGGGCGGACACCTACGAGCAGTACTTC. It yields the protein CASSPGADTYEQYF.

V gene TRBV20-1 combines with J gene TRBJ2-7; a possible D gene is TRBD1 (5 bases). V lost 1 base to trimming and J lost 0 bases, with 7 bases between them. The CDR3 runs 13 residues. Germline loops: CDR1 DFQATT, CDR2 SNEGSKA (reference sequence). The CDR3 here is CSARVQASYEQYF. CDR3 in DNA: TGCAGTGCTAGAGTACAGGCCTCCTACGAGCAGTACTTC.

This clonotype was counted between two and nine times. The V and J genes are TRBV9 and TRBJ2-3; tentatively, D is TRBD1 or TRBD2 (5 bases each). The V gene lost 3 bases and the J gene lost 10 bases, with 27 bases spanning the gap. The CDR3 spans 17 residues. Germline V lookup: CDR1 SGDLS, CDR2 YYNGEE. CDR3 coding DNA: TGTGCCAGCAGCGCGACGGGACGGACATCACCGGGGCTGTCGCAGTATTTT. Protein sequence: CASSATGRTSPGLSQYF.

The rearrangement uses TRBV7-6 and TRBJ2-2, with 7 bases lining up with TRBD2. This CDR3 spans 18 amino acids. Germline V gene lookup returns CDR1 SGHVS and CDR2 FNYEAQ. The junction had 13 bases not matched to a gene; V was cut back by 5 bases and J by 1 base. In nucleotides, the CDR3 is TGTGCCAGCAGCCAGGTCTTGGGCGGGGGAATGAACACCGGGGAGCTGTTTTTT. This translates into CASSQVLGGGMNTGELFF.